The entry that follows covers one T cell receptor beta chain sequence. The antigen remains undetermined. The data derive from a study of T cell responses to AZD1222 COVID-19 vaccine. Study-level points and caveats: A rise in Spike-specific TCR breadth and depth followed two AZD1222 doses. Repertoires were collected only later (after the peak T cell response had occurred). Regions 160-218 and 743-854 held dominance among vaccine-associated CD4 TCRs, which spanned spike.

The germline CDR1 and CDR2 sequences are SGHTA and FQGNSA. V was cut by 7 bases and J by 0 bases, with 15 bases left in between. The CDR3 runs to 15 residues. The repertoire was sequenced with immunoSEQ multiplex PCR; TCRdb's copy has only in-frame clones and lacks some. The table records 120,000 to 150,000 clones, roughly nine tenths of them present only once. The TCR was taken from an adult in good health. Here the sequenced sample was peripheral blood, taken on day 0 of AZD1222 vaccination. The chain links TRBV7-2 to TRBJ1-2; D not resolved. In DNA, the CDR3 is TGTGCCAGCAACCTATTGTCAGCAGCTAACTATGGCTACACCTTC. Protein: CASNLLSAANYGYTF.